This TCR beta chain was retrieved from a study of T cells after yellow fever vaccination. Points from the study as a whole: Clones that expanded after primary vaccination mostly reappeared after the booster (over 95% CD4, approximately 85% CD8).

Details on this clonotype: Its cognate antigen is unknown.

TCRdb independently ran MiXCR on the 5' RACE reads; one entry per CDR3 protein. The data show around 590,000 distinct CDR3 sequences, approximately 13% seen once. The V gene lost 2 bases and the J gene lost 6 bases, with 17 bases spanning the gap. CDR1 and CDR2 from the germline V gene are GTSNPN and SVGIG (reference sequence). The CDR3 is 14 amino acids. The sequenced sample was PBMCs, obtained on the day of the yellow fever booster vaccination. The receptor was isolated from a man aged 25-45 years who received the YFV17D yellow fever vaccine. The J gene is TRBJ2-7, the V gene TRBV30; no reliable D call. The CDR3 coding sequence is TGTGCCTGGAGTCTTGGCAGCCGAGGTCTCGAGCAGTACTTC. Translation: CAWSLGSRGLEQYF.